This record concerns one T cell receptor beta chain sequence. This sample stems from a study of blood T cell repertoires in COVID-19. CDR3 length: 14 residues. The V segment lost 9 bases and the J segment 3 bases; nucleotides outside the gene matches: 9. From germline, CDR1 is SEHNR and CDR2 FQNEAQ (reference sequence). TCRdb's table, derived via immunoSEQ multiplex PCR, lists solely in-frame clones and lacks some. The table records under 300,000 clones, 82% of them present only once. The sequencing sample was made of peripheral blood. The receptor's source is a woman between 18 and 29 years old with acute or convalescent COVID-19. The chain combines TRBV7-9 with TRBJ2-7, with 9 bases fitting TRBD1. The DNA of the CDR3 is TGTGCCAGTGGGGGCACAGGGGGCATCTACGAGCAGTACTTC. This codes for CASGGTGGIYEQYF. Full variable domain (rest looked up from reference TRBV7-9 and TRBJ2-7): DTGVSQNPRHKITKRGQNVTFRCDPISEHNRLYWYRQTLGQGPEFLTYFQNEAQLEKSRLLSDRFSAERPKGSFSTLEIQRTEQGDSAMYLCASGGTGGIYEQYFGPGTRLTVT.